This T cell receptor beta chain was sequenced for a study of T cell responses to AZD1222 COVID-19 vaccine. Study-wide results and caveats: Clonal diversity was possibly underestimated; the donors were predominantly white British and more often female. Targets within unmutated variant regions were reportedly found for nearly half of spike-specific TCRs. CD4 TCRs linked to vaccination spanned spike, dominating at 160-218 and 743-854.

TCRdb keeps only in-frame clones here, not all; method: immunoSEQ multiplex PCR. In the table there are about 180,000 clones, about 93% of which are singletons. Points on this clone: Its antigen is still unknown.

Germline CDR1 is MNHEY and CDR2 is SVGAGI. V lost 1 base to trimming and J lost 0 bases, with 6 bases between them. This CDR3 comprises 15 residues. Doses given second, at about 4 or about 12 weeks, were pooled. The V call is TRBV6-5, the J call TRBJ1-4; D unclear. Sequences were derived from peripheral blood, sampled 28 days after the second AZD1222 dose. This clonotype was obtained from an adult who received the AZD1222 COVID-19 vaccine. The CDR3 loop is CASSYLGATNEKLFF. CDR3 sequence (DNA): TGTGCCAGCAGTTACTTGGGAGCAACTAATGAAAAACTGTTTTTT.